A single sample gave rise to the 11 T cell receptor beta chains below, sequenced in a study of control samples from healthy donors and cancer patients. TCRdb's table, derived via immunoSEQ multiplex PCR, lists solely in-frame clones and lacks some. The sample includes tens of thousands of clones, about 88% of them seen just once. Sequencing was carried out using blood. The source is a woman between 70 and 85 years old in good health.

The chain is built from TRBV18 and TRBJ1-1; no firm D call. Trimming left V 3 bases short and J 1 base short, with 9 bases between. Germline V gene lookup returns CDR1 KGHSH and CDR2 LQKENI. This CDR3 has 14 amino acids. The CDR3 sequence is CASSPQTPNTEAFF. The CDR3 nucleotides read TGTGCCAGCTCACCCCAAACACCGAACACTGAAGCTTTCTTT.

The V gene is TRBV5-1, the J gene TRBJ2-1, with 12 bases matching TRBD1. CDR1 is SGHRS, CDR2 YFSETQ, per germline. CDR3 length equals 17 residues. V was clipped by 4 bases and J by 7 bases; unmatched bases: 12. The CDR3 sequence is CASSPTIGTGGTNEQFF. The CDR3 DNA reads TGCGCCAGCAGCCCAACTATCGGGACAGGGGGCACGAATGAGCAGTTCTTC.

The V call is TRBV30, the J call TRBJ1-4; D is unclear. This CDR3 comprises 13 residues. The V end lost 1 base, the J end lost 3 bases, and 6 bases lay between the germline ends. Per germline, CDR1 GTSNPN and CDR2 SVGIG (reference sequence). The CDR3 is CAWSGGANEKLFF. CDR3 coding DNA: TGTGCCTGGAGTGGTGGGGCTAATGAAAAACTGTTTTTT.

The chain joins TRBV7-2 to TRBJ1-2; D is uncertain. The CDR3 contains 14 residues. The V end lost 1 base, the J end lost 0 bases, and 6 bases lay between the germline ends. In germline, CDR1 is SGHTA, CDR2 FQGNSA. The CDR3, as DNA: TGTGCCAGCAGCTTAGAAACAGCTAACTATGGCTACACCTTC. This gives the protein CASSLETANYGYTF.

The chain couples TRBV20-1 to TRBJ2-3, with a weak D call TRBD2 (6 bases). This CDR3 is built from 16 residues. With 3 bases removed from V and 0 bases from J, the gap between germline ends came to 16 bases. Per the germline V gene, CDR1 is DFQATT and CDR2 is SNEGSKA (reference sequence). In nucleotides, the CDR3 is TGCAGTGCTAGTAGATTCGGGCGGGGTAGCACAGATACGCAGTATTTT. Amino acid sequence: CSASRFGRGSTDTQYF.

In this sample, this clone turned up once. The V and J genes are TRBV11-2 and TRBJ2-7, with a possible D match to TRBD1 (5 bases). The V gene lost 3 bases and the J gene lost 0 bases, with 18 bases spanning the gap. Germline CDR1 and CDR2: SGHAT and FQNNGV. The CDR3 sequence is 17 residues long. The CDR3 DNA reads TGTGCCAGCAGCTTCTGGCAGGGTGATAAAGACTCCTACGAGCAGTACTTC. It is translated as CASSFWQGDKDSYEQYF. Full variable domain (remainder filled in from reference TRBV11-2 and TRBJ2-7): EAGVAQSPRYKIIEKRQSVAFWCNPISGHATLYWYQQILGQGPKLLIQFQNNGVVDDSQLPKDRFSAERLKGVDSTLKIQPAKLEDSAVYLCASSFWQGDKDSYEQYFGPGTRLTVT.

This chain uses TRBV19 with TRBJ2-7; TRBD1 matches 7 bases. Germline loops: CDR1 LNHDA, CDR2 SQIVND (reference sequence). This CDR3 is built from 15 residues. With V trimmed by 4 bases and J by 3 bases, 9 bases remained unmatched. The CDR3 DNA reads as TGTGCCAGTAGTAGGGGCGGACAGGAGGTCTACGAGCAGTACTTC. It codes for CASSRGGQEVYEQYF.

The rearrangement joins TRBV5-1 to TRBJ2-1; 8 bases are a match to TRBD2. Germline CDR1 SGHRS, CDR2 YFSETQ. Losses at the gene ends were 4 bases for V and 4 bases for J; bases not matched to a gene: 4. The length of the CDR3 is 14 residues. CDR3 in amino acids: CASSQGLEYNEQFF. The DNA for the CDR3 is TGCGCCAGCAGCCAGGGACTAGAGTACAATGAGCAGTTCTTC.

This clone was picked up one time. The CDR3 region is CASSNGRDNEQFF. For the CDR3, the DNA is TGTGCCAGCAGCAACGGGAGGGACAATGAGCAGTTCTTC. The chain couples TRBV9 to TRBJ2-1, with 8 bases that match TRBD2. The CDR3 is 13 residues long. Germline V gene sequence: CDR1 SGDLS, CDR2 YYNGEE. The junction had 2 bases not matched to a gene; V was cut back by 4 bases and J by 5 bases.

This clone was observed a single time. The chain combines TRBV19 with TRBJ1-1; the D gene is possibly TRBD1 (5 bases). Trimming removed 6 bases at V and 4 bases at J, with 12 bases between. The V gene's germline CDR1 is LNHDA and CDR2 SQIVND (reference sequence). The length of the CDR3 is 13 residues. The CDR3 sequence is CASRPSGVTEAFF. CDR3 in DNA: TGTGCCAGTAGACCTTCGGGGGTCACTGAAGCTTTCTTT.

This chain links TRBV9 with TRBJ1-5; tentatively, D is TRBD1 (5 bases). The germline V gene encodes CDR1 SGDLS and CDR2 YYNGEE. This CDR3 region has 11 residues. Trimming shortened V by 7 bases and J by 6 bases, and 8 bases separated the two germline ends. The DNA for the CDR3 is TGTGCCAGCGGGGGAGGTCAGCCCCAGCATTTT. It encodes CASGGGQPQHF.